A selection of T cell receptor beta chains follows, all from one sample in a study of blood T cell repertoires in COVID-19. Sequenced by immunoSEQ multiplex PCR; TCRdb stores in-frame clones only, minus some. Counted here are 50,000 to 55,000 clones, approximately 85% occurring once; the ten biggest clones make up roughly 25%. The sample consisted of peripheral blood. Receptors originate from a woman aged 80 or older with acute or convalescent COVID-19. The conserved cysteine and the conserved F or W are not part of the CDR3 here.

J gene: TRBJ1-2
V gene: TRBV7-9
CDR3 protein: ASSARAGEYGYT

J gene: TRBJ2-1
V gene: TRBV11-2
CDR3 protein: ASSLDWGGFNEQF

J gene: TRBJ2-1
V gene: TRBV11-3
CDR3 protein: ASSSSPGGPYNEQF

J gene: TRBJ1-6
V gene: TRBV7-9
CDR3 protein: ASSSTGKNSPLH

J gene: TRBJ2-2
V gene: TRBV7-8
CDR3 protein: ASSLGGLGSTGELF

J gene: TRBJ1-5
V gene: TRBV7-8
CDR3 protein: ASSPGRRGQPQH

J gene: TRBJ1-1
V gene: TRBV29-1
CDR3 protein: SVATGVGTEAF

J gene: TRBJ2-2
V gene: TRBV27
CDR3 protein: ASKRTGTNTGELF

J gene: TRBJ1-4
V gene: TRBV2
CDR3 protein: ASRVDREEKLF

J gene: TRBJ2-5
V gene: TRBV9
CDR3 protein: ASSVLAGQETQY

J gene: TRBJ2-4
V gene: TRBV13
CDR3 protein: ASSLSDRSINIQY

J gene: TRBJ2-1
V gene: TRBV13
CDR3 protein: ASSSLLDYNEQF

J gene: TRBJ1-4
V gene: TRBV3-1/TRBV3-2
CDR3 protein: ASSQSSGPTNEKLF

J gene: TRBJ1-2
V gene: TRBV3-1/TRBV3-2
CDR3 protein: ASSQGAGYT

J gene: TRBJ2-7
V gene: TRBV3-1/TRBV3-2
CDR3 protein: ASSQQTTDEQY

J gene: TRBJ1-5
V gene: TRBV5-1
CDR3 protein: ASSLAGGGSNQPQH

J gene: TRBJ2-7
V gene: TRBV5-1
CDR3 protein: ASSTLNRVGAYEQY

J gene: TRBJ1-2
V gene: TRBV30
CDR3 protein: AWSRGGLSGYT

J gene: TRBJ1-2
V gene: TRBV20-1
CDR3 protein: SVYQIYGYT

J gene: TRBJ1-1
V gene: TRBV7-3
CDR3 protein: ASSPGTGAEAF

J gene: TRBJ2-2
V gene: TRBV7-7
CDR3 protein: ASSLQGSSTGELF

J gene: TRBJ1-5
V gene: TRBV14
CDR3 protein: ASSPYGNQPQH

J gene: TRBJ2-2
V gene: TRBV7-3
CDR3 protein: ASSSSGLAGETGELF

J gene: TRBJ1-1
V gene: TRBV9
CDR3 protein: ASSVAGGASSEAF

J gene: TRBJ2-1
V gene: TRBV7-8
CDR3 protein: ASSLIAGGPGEQF

J gene: TRBJ2-2
V gene: TRBV5-6
CDR3 protein: AMGQGNTGELF

J gene: TRBJ2-1
V gene: TRBV15
CDR3 protein: ATSRGLAGRNEQF

J gene: TRBJ1-4
V gene: TRBV5-5
CDR3 protein: ASSLAGQSNEKLF

J gene: TRBJ1-1
V gene: TRBV19
CDR3 protein: ASSISDRQNTEAF

J gene: TRBJ1-2
V gene: TRBV2
CDR3 protein: ASSEARNYGYT

J gene: TRBJ2-3
V gene: TRBV7-2
CDR3 protein: ASSLMPALSTDTQY

J gene: TRBJ1-2
V gene: TRBV2
CDR3 protein: ARGGGSYGYT

J gene: TRBJ1-5
V gene: TRBV12-3/TRBV12-4
CDR3 protein: ASGEGVGQPQH

J gene: TRBJ2-5
V gene: TRBV11-3
CDR3 protein: ASSPSAGKETQY

J gene: TRBJ1-1
V gene: TRBV5-1
CDR3 protein: ASSLLQGADTEAF

J gene: TRBJ2-1
V gene: TRBV6-7
CDR3 protein: ASSYLGLEAYNEQF

J gene: TRBJ1-2
V gene: TRBV9
CDR3 protein: ASSVGSTGDYGYT

J gene: TRBJ1-1
V gene: TRBV2
CDR3 protein: ATKKGANTEAF

J gene: TRBJ1-2
V gene: TRBV19
CDR3 protein: ASSLGQGAGGYT

J gene: TRBJ1-5
V gene: TRBV20-1
CDR3 protein: SASETGTVNQPQH

J gene: TRBJ1-3
V gene: TRBV28
CDR3 protein: ASSLGLSGNTIY

J gene: TRBJ1-1
V gene: TRBV7-9
CDR3 protein: ASSLDRQGEAF

J gene: TRBJ1-2
V gene: TRBV27
CDR3 protein: ASSLSSGGYGYT

J gene: TRBJ1-2
V gene: TRBV12-3/TRBV12-4
CDR3 protein: AGSSGTNYGYT

J gene: TRBJ2-2
V gene: TRBV7-9
CDR3 protein: ASSLGGQNTGELF